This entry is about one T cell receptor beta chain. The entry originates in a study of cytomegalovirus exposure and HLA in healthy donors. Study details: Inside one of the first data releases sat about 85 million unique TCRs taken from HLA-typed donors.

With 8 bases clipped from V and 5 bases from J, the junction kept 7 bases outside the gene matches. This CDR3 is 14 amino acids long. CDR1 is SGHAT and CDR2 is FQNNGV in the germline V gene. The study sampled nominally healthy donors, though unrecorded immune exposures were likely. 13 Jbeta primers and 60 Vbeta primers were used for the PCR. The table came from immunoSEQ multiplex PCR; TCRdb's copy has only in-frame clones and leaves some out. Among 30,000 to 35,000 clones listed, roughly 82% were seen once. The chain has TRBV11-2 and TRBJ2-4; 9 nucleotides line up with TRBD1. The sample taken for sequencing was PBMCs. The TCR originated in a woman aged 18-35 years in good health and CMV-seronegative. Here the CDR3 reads CASGGRTGENIQYF. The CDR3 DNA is TGTGCCAGCGGAGGACGGACAGGGGAAAACATTCAGTACTTC.